This T cell receptor beta chain was found in a study of control samples from healthy donors and cancer patients. The protocol was immunoSEQ multiplex PCR, while the TCRdb copy is restricted to in-frame clones and leaves out a portion. The repertoire holds approximately 69,000 clones, with around 90% as singletons. Trimming cost V 4 bases and J 0 bases, with 12 bases left between them. The germline V gene encodes CDR1 LNHDA and CDR2 SQIVND (reference sequence). This CDR3 has 15 amino acids. What was sequenced was PBMCs. This rearrangement joins TRBV19 to TRBJ1-1; D is unresolved. The TCR comes from a man between 60 and 75 years old with colorectal cancer. CDR3 in DNA: TGTGCCAGTAGTAGCCTTGGGAGGGTGAACACTGAAGCTTTCTTT. Amino acids: CASSSLGRVNTEAFF.